The 22 T cell receptor beta chains in this list originate from one sample, sequenced in a study of blood T cell repertoires in COVID-19. Sequencing used immunoSEQ multiplex PCR; TCRdb keeps in-frame clones, though not all of them. The sample has approximately 50,000 clones, more than 80% seen once. Material: peripheral blood. These receptors were collected from a man aged 55-75 years with acute or convalescent COVID-19.

V gene TRBV5-4 combines with J gene TRBJ1-2; D is undetermined. Germline CDR1 and CDR2: SGHNT and YYREEE (reference sequence). V was pared by 2 bases and J by 0 bases, with 5 bases between. This CDR3 is built from 13 residues. The DNA for the CDR3 is TGTGCCAGCAGCTTTTTCTCTAACTATGGCTACACCTTC. Amino acids: CASSFFSNYGYTF.

This sequence joins TRBV28 and TRBJ2-5; weak D call: TRBD1 (5 bases). CDR1 and CDR2 from the germline V gene are MDHEN and SYDVKM. Trimming removed 6 bases from V and 5 bases from J, with 22 bases in between. This CDR3 has 16 amino acids. The DNA for the CDR3 is TGTGCCAGCAGCCTCCGACGTCAGGGATTCTTTGAGACCCAGTACTTC. This encodes CASSLRRQGFFETQYF.

The chain joins TRBV5-5 to TRBJ1-3, with 11 bases fitting TRBD1. With V trimmed by 3 bases and J by 6 bases, 5 bases remained unmatched. This CDR3 has 15 amino acids. The germline CDR1 and CDR2 sequences are SGHKS and YYEKEE (reference sequence). The CDR3 DNA reads as TGTGCCAGCAGCTCGGGGGGACAGGGGGAAAACACCATATATTTT. This codes for CASSSGGQGENTIYF. Full variable domain (missing parts from reference TRBV5-5 and TRBJ1-3): DAGVTQSPTHLIKTRGQQVTLRCSPISGHKSVSWYQQVLGQGPQFIFQYYEKEERGRGNFPDRFSARQFPNYSSELNVNALLLGDSALYLCASSSGGQGENTIYFGEGSWLTVV.

The chain recombines TRBV15 with TRBJ2-5; TRBD1 matches at 8 bases. The V gene's germline CDR1 is LNHNV and CDR2 YYDKDF (reference sequence). With V trimmed by 0 bases and J by 4 bases, 10 bases remained unmatched. The CDR3 contains 17 residues. The CDR3 region is CATSRDRPWTGSETQYF. The CDR3 bases are TGTGCCACCAGCAGAGATCGCCCCTGGACAGGGTCAGAGACCCAGTACTTC. Full variable domain (rest looked up from reference TRBV15 and TRBJ2-5): DAMVIQNPRYQVTQFGKPVTLSCSQTLNHNVMYWYQQKSSQAPKLLFHYYDKDFNNEADTPDNFQSRRPNTSFCFLDIRSPGLGDTAMYLCATSRDRPWTGSETQYFGPGTRLLVL.

The chain carries TRBV7-3 and TRBJ2-3; TRBD2 might be the D (6 bases). The CDR3 is 18 residues long. Germline V CDR1 and CDR2: SGHTA, FQGTGA. With 6 bases removed from V and 7 bases from J, the gap between germline ends came to 29 bases. The CDR3 reads CASRLDPGTAGRNHTQYF. CDR3 DNA: TGTGCCAGCAGATTAGACCCCGGGACTGCGGGCCGTAATCATACGCAGTATTTT. The complete variable domain, with remaining parts taken from reference TRBV7-3 and TRBJ2-3, reads GAGVSQTPSNKVTEKGKYVELRCDPISGHTALYWYRQSLGQGPEFLIYFQGTGAADDSGLPNDRFFAVRPEGSVSTLKIQRTERGDSAVYLCASRLDPGTAGRNHTQYFGPGTRLTVL.

The chain joins TRBV27 to TRBJ2-1, with D perhaps TRBD2 (7 bases). V was cut by 5 bases and J by 4 bases, with 15 bases left in between. From germline, CDR1 is MNHEY and CDR2 SMNVEV (reference sequence). This CDR3 has 15 amino acids. The CDR3 loop is CASSKGGGGYNEQFF. In DNA form, the CDR3 reads TGTGCCAGCAGTAAGGGAGGGGGAGGGTACAATGAGCAGTTCTTC.

This clone was counted a few times. This chain uses TRBV5-1 with TRBJ2-5; D is undetermined. CDR3 length: 13 residues. V was cut by 7 bases and J by 2 bases, with 12 bases left in between. Germline V lookup: CDR1 SGHRS, CDR2 YFSETQ. The CDR3 loop reads CASSVSVQETQYF. CDR3 sequence (DNA): TGCGCCAGCTCGGTTTCGGTACAAGAGACCCAGTACTTC.

The chain joins TRBV24-1 to TRBJ2-1; maybe TRBD1 (5 bases). The CDR3 spans 16 residues. Per the germline V gene, CDR1 is KGHDR and CDR2 is SFDVKD. The V gene lost 0 bases and the J gene lost 3 bases, with 11 bases spanning the gap. This chain's CDR3 is CATSDLGARNYNEQFF. CDR3 bases: TGTGCCACCAGTGATTTGGGGGCCAGGAACTACAATGAGCAGTTCTTC.

This chain uses TRBV5-1 with TRBJ1-6, with D unresolved. The CDR3 length is 13 residues. CDR1 is SGHRS and CDR2 is YFSETQ in the germline V gene. Trimming pared 0 bases from V and 7 bases from J, leaving 5 bases between. DNA for the CDR3: TGCGCCAGCAGCTTGGACCAGAATTCACCCCTCCACTTT. It encodes CASSLDQNSPLHF. Variable domain in full (rest from reference TRBV5-1 and TRBJ1-6): KAGVTQTPRYLIKTRGQQVTLSCSPISGHRSVSWYQQTPGQGLQFLFEYFSETQRNKGNFPGRFSGRQFSNSRSEMNVSTLELGDSALYLCASSLDQNSPLHFGNGTRLTVT.

V is TRBV3-1 (or the pseudogene TRBV3-2) and J is TRBJ1-1; perhaps TRBD1 as D (6 bases). CDR1 and CDR2 from the germline V gene are LGHDT and YNNKEL (reference sequence). The V end was cut by 3 bases, the J end by 2 bases, with 13 bases between. CDR3 size: 15 residues. The CDR3 here is CASSQRTGRNTEAFF. The CDR3 nucleotides are TGTGCCAGCAGCCAGCGTACAGGGAGAAACACTGAAGCTTTCTTT.

The CDR3 region is CASSLESSYNSPLHF. The CDR3 bases are TGTGCCAGCAGCTTAGAGAGCTCCTATAATTCACCCCTCCACTTT. The chain links TRBV7-8 to TRBJ1-6; D gene unclear. The CDR3 spans 15 residues. Germline CDR1 and CDR2: SGHVS and FQNEAQ. The V and J ends lost 1 base and 0 bases respectively, with 4 bases between them. The full variable domain, with the rest looked up from reference TRBV7-8 and TRBJ1-6, is GAGVSQSPRYKVAKRGQDVALRCDPISGHVSLFWYQQALGQGPEFLTYFQNEAQLDKSGLPSDRFFAERPEGSVSTLKIQRTQQEDSAVYLCASSLESSYNSPLHFGNGTRLTVT.

This clone was detected only a few times. The chain employs TRBV27 and TRBJ2-3, with D perhaps matching TRBD1 (5 bases). CDR1 is MNHEY, CDR2 SMNVEV, per germline (reference sequence). V lost 2 bases to trimming and J lost 3 bases, with 9 bases between them. There are 14 residues in the CDR3. CDR3: CASSLNQGTDTQYF. In DNA, the CDR3 is TGTGCCAGCAGTTTAAACCAGGGAACAGATACGCAGTATTTT.

The table lists this clone with a few counts. J is TRBJ1-1 and V is TRBV9; unclear D gene. The V and J ends lost 2 bases and 0 bases respectively, with 8 bases between them. From germline, CDR1 is SGDLS and CDR2 YYNGEE. This CDR3 is built from 14 residues. The CDR3 loop is CASSVRSLNTEAFF. The CDR3 region has the DNA TGTGCCAGCAGCGTTCGGTCTTTGAACACTGAAGCTTTCTTT. The full variable domain, in which reference TRBV9 and TRBJ1-1 provide the parts outside the CDR3, is DSGVTQTPKHLITATGQRVTLRCSPRSGDLSVYWYQQSLDQGLQFLIQYYNGEERAKGNILERFSAQQFPDLHSELNLSSLELGDSALYFCASSVRSLNTEAFFGQGTRLTVV.

This chain links TRBV9 with TRBJ1-3; D is uncertain. CDR3 size: 15 residues. Germline CDR1 reads SGDLS; CDR2 reads YYNGEE. The ends were cut back, 0 bases at V and 1 base at J, with 8 bases in the middle. As DNA, the CDR3 is TGTGCCAGCAGCGTAGAGGCGACATCTGGAAACACCATATATTTT. This codes for CASSVEATSGNTIYF.

The chain recombines TRBV7-9 with TRBJ2-1; 7 positions agree with TRBD2. From germline, CDR1 is SEHNR and CDR2 FQNEAQ (reference sequence). The V gene end was trimmed by 3 bases and the J gene end by 9 bases; junction bases not matched to a gene: 8. The CDR3 is made up of 14 amino acids. The CDR3 sequence: CASSLRTSEGEQFF. The CDR3 coding sequence is TGTGCCAGCAGCTTGAGAACTAGCGAGGGTGAGCAGTTCTTC.

V usage is TRBV29-1 and J usage is TRBJ1-1; D is unclear. V was clipped by 7 bases and J by 2 bases, with 5 bases between them. Germline values: CDR1 SQVTM, CDR2 ANQGSEA. CDR3 length: 10 amino acids. The CDR3 nucleotides read TGCAGCGCCCAAAACACTGAAGCTTTCTTT. Amino acid sequence: CSAQNTEAFF.

This clone was detected a few times. The chain employs TRBV2 and TRBJ2-7, with 11 bases lining up with TRBD2. The CDR3 is 13 residues long. Trimming removed 6 bases from V and 2 bases from J; junction bases left unmatched: 0. CDR1 is SNHLY, CDR2 FYNNEI, per germline. CDR3 coding DNA: TGTGCCAGCAGGGGACTAGCGGCCTACGAGCAGTACTTC. This gives the protein CASRGLAAYEQYF.

The rearrangement uses TRBV19 and TRBJ2-6; maybe TRBD2 (7 bases). The CDR3 is 16 amino acids. Trimming left V 7 bases short and J 2 bases short, with 15 bases between. Per germline, CDR1 LNHDA and CDR2 SQIVND (reference sequence). This chain's CDR3 is CASTPSGGAGANVLTF. CDR3 in DNA: TGTGCCAGTACCCCGTCGGGGGGCGCTGGGGCCAACGTCCTGACTTTC.

The chain employs TRBV24-1 and TRBJ2-5; TRBD2 matches 7 bases. Germline V gene data show CDR1 as KGHDR and CDR2 as SFDVKD. This CDR3 has 16 amino acids. J gave up 4 bases and V 4 bases, and 11 bases lay outside the gene matches. The CDR3 protein is CATSDPGLVGTETQYF. In nucleotides, the CDR3 is TGTGCCACCAGTGACCCTGGACTAGTAGGTACAGAGACCCAGTACTTC.

This clone has a handful of counts. V usage is TRBV28 and J usage is TRBJ1-2, with a tentative D call TRBD1 (6 bases). There are 16 residues in the CDR3. Germline CDR1 is MDHEN and CDR2 is SYDVKM. V was clipped by 5 bases and J by 8 bases, with 24 bases between them. DNA for the CDR3: TGTGCCAGCAGTCCCCCTCGGGGGAGGGGGGTCTGGGGCTACACCTTC. This encodes CASSPPRGRGVWGYTF.

The chain employs TRBV9 and TRBJ2-1, with a tentative D call TRBD1 (5 bases). The CDR3 sequence is 15 residues long. The V end was cut by 0 bases, the J end by 8 bases, with 15 bases between. CDR1 SGDLS and CDR2 YYNGEE come from the germline V gene. The CDR3 DNA reads TGTGCCAGCAGCGTAGGCCAGGGCCCCATTGATGAGCAGTTCTTC. Translating gives CASSVGQGPIDEQFF. Combining the CDR3 with reference TRBV9 and TRBJ2-1 gives the whole variable domain DSGVTQTPKHLITATGQRVTLRCSPRSGDLSVYWYQQSLDQGLQFLIQYYNGEERAKGNILERFSAQQFPDLHSELNLSSLELGDSALYFCASSVGQGPIDEQFFGPGTRLTVL.

V gene TRBV7-9 combines with J gene TRBJ2-5; 7 bases are shared with TRBD1. The CDR3 is made up of 13 amino acids. Germline V gene sequence: CDR1 SEHNR, CDR2 FQNEAQ (reference sequence). The trim removed 5 bases at V and 4 bases at J, leaving 4 bases unmatched. The CDR3 loop reads CASSRDSRETQYF. CDR3 coding DNA: TGTGCCAGCAGCCGGGACAGCCGAGAGACCCAGTACTTC.